One and the same sample provided the 7 T cell receptor beta chains below, sequenced in a study of beta chain features in type 1 diabetes. Expressed TCRB transcripts were sequenced after all isolated RNA was converted to cDNA. Assay used: immunoSEQ multiplex PCR; TCRdb lists only in-frame clones, some missing. In the table there are around 200,000 clones, 13% of which are singletons. The specimen sequenced was central memory CD4+ T cells from blood. All receptors come from a young woman in good health.

J is TRBJ2-7 and V is TRBV5-1; TRBD2 might be the D (6 bases). The CDR3 totals 13 residues. Between the trimmed V and J ends, which lost 5 bases and 2 bases, there was a span of 11 bases. CDR1 is SGHRS and CDR2 is YFSETQ in the germline V gene. The CDR3 DNA follows: TGCGCCAGCAGTTCGGGAGCAGCCTACGAGCAGTACTTC. This translates into CASSSGAAYEQYF.

In this sample, this clone turned up a few times. The V and J genes are TRBV18 and TRBJ1-2; D may be TRBD1 (5 bases). The CDR3 totals 15 residues. CDR1 and CDR2 (germline): KGHSH, LQKENI. The germline V and J ends were trimmed by 5 bases and 3 bases, with 16 bases remaining between them. CDR3 nucleotide sequence: TGTGCCAGCTCAACGGCCCAAGGGGCGGACTATGGCTACACCTTC. This encodes CASSTAQGADYGYTF.

J is TRBJ2-5 and V is TRBV28; maybe TRBD1 (5 bases). This CDR3 comprises 12 residues. Germline V CDR1 and CDR2: MDHEN, SYDVKM. V lost 7 bases and J lost 5, with 11 bases in between. CDR3 coding DNA: TGTGCCAGCAACCCAGGGTGGGAGACCCAGTACTTC. It is translated as CASNPGWETQYF.

The sample holds a few counts of this clone. This sequence joins TRBV5-1 and TRBJ2-3; TRBD1 is a possible D gene (6 bases). V was clipped by 4 bases and J by 2 bases, with 14 bases between them. Per the germline V gene, CDR1 is SGHRS and CDR2 is YFSETQ. The CDR3 is 15 amino acids. DNA of the CDR3: TGCGCCAGCAGCGGGCAGGGGTCTTACACAGATACGCAGTATTTT. The encoded protein is CASSGQGSYTDTQYF. The full variable domain, rest sourced from reference TRBV5-1 and TRBJ2-3, is KAGVTQTPRYLIKTRGQQVTLSCSPISGHRSVSWYQQTPGQGLQFLFEYFSETQRNKGNFPGRFSGRQFSNSRSEMNVSTLELGDSALYLCASSGQGSYTDTQYFGPGTRLTVL.

This clone turned up a few times. This CDR3 is CASRGQISTDTQYF. CDR3 nucleotide sequence: TGTGCCAGCCGGGGACAGATAAGCACAGATACGCAGTATTTT. The chain is built from TRBV5-4 and TRBJ2-3; 7 bases align to TRBD1. Germline trimming cut 7 bases from V and 0 bases from J; bases unmatched to any gene: 5. Germline-derived CDR1 and CDR2 are SGHNT and YYREEE (reference sequence). The CDR3 runs 14 residues. The entire variable domain, with the rest obtained from reference TRBV5-4 and TRBJ2-3, is as follows: ETGVTQSPTHLIKTRGQQVTLRCSSQSGHNTVSWYQQALGQGPQFIFQYYREEENGRGNFPPRFSGLQFPNYSSELNVNALELDDSALYLCASRGQISTDTQYFGPGTRLTVL.

The rearrangement joins TRBV28 to TRBJ2-4; 8 bases fit TRBD2. Unmatched junction bases numbered 10, after V lost 7 bases and J lost 5 bases. There are 15 residues in the CDR3. Germline CDR1 MDHEN, CDR2 SYDVKM. DNA for the CDR3: TGTGCCAGCACTCCGGGGGGGATGGGGCAAAACATTCAGTACTTC. It codes for CASTPGGMGQNIQYF.

This rearrangement joins TRBV18 to TRBJ2-5, with D unresolved. The CDR3 is 14 residues long. Germline V gene lookup returns CDR1 KGHSH and CDR2 LQKENI. Trimming pared 2 bases from V and 2 bases from J, leaving 9 bases between. DNA of the CDR3: TGTGCCAGCTCACCATCACATTCACAAGAGACCCAGTACTTC. Residues: CASSPSHSQETQYF.